This passage covers 25 T cell receptor beta chains from one sample sequenced in a study of radiation and T cells in renal cell carcinoma. TCRdb's table, derived via immunoSEQ multiplex PCR, lists solely in-frame clones and lacks some. The sample lists over 120,000 clones, approximately 91% seen once, with about 12% in the top ten. Time point given: baseline pretreatment blood. This sample's treatment: 15 Gy SBRT to primary tumor, nephrectomy 4 weeks later. The sample here was blood, taken from a patient whose treatment included radiotherapy and nephrectomy. All receptors derive from a woman aged 50 to 65 with renal cell carcinoma.

The chain recombines TRBV13 with TRBJ1-2, with 9 bases identical to TRBD1. The V gene end was trimmed by 4 bases and the J gene end by 7 bases; junction bases not matched to a gene: 4. Per the germline V gene, CDR1 is PRHDT and CDR2 is FYEKMQ (reference sequence). The length of the CDR3 is 13 residues. The CDR3 DNA is TGTGCCAGCAGCTCCGACAGGGGGTTTGGCTACACCTTC. This translates into CASSSDRGFGYTF. The full variable domain, its missing parts supplied by reference TRBV13 and TRBJ1-2, is AAGVIQSPRHLIKEKRETATLKCYPIPRHDTVYWYQQGPGQDPQFLISFYEKMQSDKGSIPDRFSAQQFSDYHSELNMSSLELGDSALYFCASSSDRGFGYTFGSGTRLTVV.

The chain recombines TRBV19 with TRBJ2-2; a weak D match, TRBD1 (6 bases). The length of the CDR3 is 15 residues. Trimming cost V 7 bases and J 0 bases, with 12 bases left between them. Per germline, CDR1 LNHDA and CDR2 SQIVND (reference sequence). As DNA, the CDR3 is TGTGCCAGTAACAGACAGGTCTCGAACACCGGGGAGCTGTTTTTT. It translates to CASNRQVSNTGELFF. The variable domain in full, completed from reference TRBV19 and TRBJ2-2, reads DGGITQSPKYLFRKEGQNVTLSCEQNLNHDAMYWYRQDPGQGLRLIYYSQIVNDFQKGDIAEGYSVSREKKESFPLTVTSAQKNPTAFYLCASNRQVSNTGELFFGEGSRLTVL.

This sequence joins TRBV7-9 and TRBJ1-1; 7 bases fit TRBD1. Germline V lookup: CDR1 SEHNR, CDR2 FQNEAQ (reference sequence). V lost 5 bases, J lost 4 bases, and 10 bases stayed unmatched. CDR3 size: 15 residues. In DNA, the CDR3 is TGTGCCAGCAGCCGGATTAAGGGGGCAGGCACTGAAGCTTTCTTT. Its translation is CASSRIKGAGTEAFF.

The rearrangement links TRBV13 to TRBJ2-3, with 10 bases matching TRBD2. V dropped 4 bases and J dropped 7; count of bases not matched to a gene: 5. The V gene's germline CDR1 is PRHDT and CDR2 FYEKMQ (reference sequence). The CDR3 runs to 14 residues. CDR3 amino acids: CASSSKAGGYTQYF. The CDR3 coding sequence is TGTGCCAGCAGCTCCAAAGCGGGGGGGTATACGCAGTATTTT. Combining the CDR3 with reference TRBV13 and TRBJ2-3 gives the whole variable domain AAGVIQSPRHLIKEKRETATLKCYPIPRHDTVYWYQQGPGQDPQFLISFYEKMQSDKGSIPDRFSAQQFSDYHSELNMSSLELGDSALYFCASSSKAGGYTQYFGPGTRLTVL.

This chain joins TRBV9 and TRBJ2-3; 7 bases agree with TRBD1. The germline V gene encodes CDR1 SGDLS and CDR2 YYNGEE. Trimming took 6 bases from V and 1 from J; bases not matched to a gene: 5. The CDR3 is made up of 14 amino acids. The CDR3 protein is CASKKGAGTDTQYF. The CDR3, as DNA: TGTGCCAGCAAGAAGGGGGCGGGCACAGATACGCAGTATTTT.

The J gene is TRBJ1-1, the V gene TRBV7-6; TRBD1 aligns across 7 bases. V lost 7 bases to trimming and J lost 1 base; unmatched junction nucleotides: 6. CDR1 is SGHVS, CDR2 FNYEAQ, per germline. The CDR3 contains 14 residues. The CDR3: CASTRDRANTEAFF. The CDR3 DNA reads TGTGCCAGCACCCGGGACAGAGCGAACACTGAAGCTTTCTTT.

The chain carries TRBV9 and TRBJ2-1, with 10 bases that match TRBD2. Germline values: CDR1 SGDLS, CDR2 YYNGEE. The CDR3 contains 14 residues. V lost 3 bases to trimming and J lost 6 bases; unmatched junction nucleotides: 3. CDR3 residues: CASSEGLAFNEQFF. DNA for the CDR3: TGTGCCAGCAGCGAGGGACTAGCGTTCAATGAGCAGTTCTTC. Based on the CDR3 plus reference TRBV9 and TRBJ2-1, the full variable domain is DSGVTQTPKHLITATGQRVTLRCSPRSGDLSVYWYQQSLDQGLQFLIQYYNGEERAKGNILERFSAQQFPDLHSELNLSSLELGDSALYFCASSEGLAFNEQFFGPGTRLTVL.

The chain has TRBV11-1 and TRBJ1-2; possibly TRBD1 for D (6 bases). Germline V CDR1 and CDR2: SGHAT, FQDESV (reference sequence). Trimming left V 7 bases short and J 3 bases short, with 18 bases between. The CDR3 runs 15 residues. CDR3 nucleotides: TGTGCCAGCACCCCTGGCTCGGGGGCCGACTATGGCTACACCTTC. Protein sequence: CASTPGSGADYGYTF.

The rearrangement uses TRBV18 and TRBJ2-5; TRBD1 aligns across 9 bases. Looked up from germline, CDR1 is KGHSH and CDR2 is LQKENI. J was trimmed by 4 bases and V by 6 bases; bases with no gene match: 6. This CDR3 spans 14 amino acids. The CDR3 spells CASSPTGGGETQYF. CDR3 coding DNA: TGTGCCAGCTCGCCGACAGGGGGAGGAGAGACCCAGTACTTC. Filled out from reference TRBV18 and TRBJ2-5, the complete variable domain reads NAGVMQNPRHLVRRRGQEARLRCSPMKGHSHVYWYRQLPEEGLKFMVYLQKENIIDESGMPKERFSAEFPKEGPSILRIQQVVRGDSAAYFCASSPTGGGETQYFGPGTRLLVL.

This chain uses TRBV4-2 with TRBJ2-2; D unclear. There are 16 residues in the CDR3. The germline V gene has CDR1 LGHNA and CDR2 YNFKEQ. Trimming cost V 0 bases and J 5 bases, with 13 bases left between them. The CDR3 nucleotides are TGTGCCAGCAGCCAAGAGGTTGGGAAATTGACCGGGGAGCTGTTTTTT. This translates into CASSQEVGKLTGELFF.

The rearrangement joins TRBV6-5 to TRBJ2-1, with 10 bases matching TRBD1. Germline V gene sequence: CDR1 MNHEY, CDR2 SVGAGI. The V segment lost 5 bases and the J segment 10 bases; nucleotides outside the gene matches: 8. This CDR3 region has 14 residues. Here the CDR3 DNA reads TGTGCCAGCAGTGACGGGACAGGGGCCCGCGAGCAGTTCTTC. This gives the protein CASSDGTGAREQFF.

The V call is TRBV5-1, the J call TRBJ2-3; D not certain. There are 14 residues in the CDR3. The germline CDR1 and CDR2 sequences are SGHRS and YFSETQ. Trimming pared 0 bases from V and 0 bases from J, leaving 5 bases between. The CDR3 region is CASSLEDSTDTQYF. DNA for the CDR3: TGCGCCAGCAGCTTGGAGGACAGCACAGATACGCAGTATTTT.

On this clone: Other DNA sequences in this specimen translate into the identical CDR3. CDR3 bases: TGTGCCAGCAGCTTACCGAGAAACACCATATATTTT. Its protein is CASSLPRNTIYF. The genes are TRBV11-2 and TRBJ1-3; D is unclear. The V gene's germline CDR1 is SGHAT and CDR2 FQNNGV. V lost 2 bases and J 5 bases, leaving 4 bases between the germline ends. The CDR3 runs 12 residues.

As concerns this clone: One end of the junction does not line up with germline, which may come from a read error. J is TRBJ1-1 and V is TRBV5-5; TRBD1 aligns across 9 bases. Germline-derived CDR1 and CDR2 are SGHKS and YYEKEE (reference sequence). This CDR3 region has 16 residues. The CDR3 DNA is TGCGCCAGCAGCCAAGATAGGGACAGGGAGAACACTGAAGCTTTCTTT. Amino acids: CASSQDRDRENTEAFF.

This chain uses TRBV6-1 with TRBJ2-7; 9 bases align to TRBD2. Trimming cost V 4 bases and J 0 bases; bases outside gene matches: 4. This CDR3 is 15 amino acids long. The germline CDR1 and CDR2 sequences are MNHNS and SASEGT. The CDR3 reads CASSVSGGNSYEQYF. CDR3 bases: TGTGCCAGCAGTGTTAGCGGGGGTAACTCCTACGAGCAGTACTTC.

This sequence joins TRBV19 and TRBJ1-4, with D hard to call. Germline V gene sequence: CDR1 LNHDA, CDR2 SQIVND (reference sequence). The CDR3 has 13 amino acids. V gave up 4 bases and J gave up 3 bases, with 6 bases separating them. The CDR3 DNA reads TGTGCCAGTAGTAGGGCCGCTAATGAAAAACTGTTTTTT. Amino acid sequence: CASSRAANEKLFF.

The J gene is TRBJ2-2, the V gene TRBV9, with D possibly matching TRBD1 (5 bases). Germline loops: CDR1 SGDLS, CDR2 YYNGEE. V gave up 4 bases and J gave up 3 bases, with 13 bases separating them. The length of the CDR3 is 15 residues. CDR3 nucleotides: TGTGCCAGCAGCCCTTCACTGACAGACACCGGGGAGCTGTTTTTT. It specifies CASSPSLTDTGELFF.

The genes are TRBV10-3 and TRBJ2-5; 9 positions match TRBD2. Trimming removed 9 bases from V and 2 bases from J; junction bases left unmatched: 4. Germline CDR1 is ENHRY and CDR2 is SYGVKD. CDR3 length equals 13 residues. The CDR3 DNA reads as TGTGCCATATCTAGCGGGGCTCAAGAGACCCAGTACTTC. Translated, it gives CAISSGAQETQYF.

The J gene is TRBJ2-5, the V gene TRBV6-5; 10 nucleotides align to TRBD2. The CDR3 has 14 amino acids. Germline CDR1 and CDR2: MNHEY and SVGAGI. Losses at the gene ends were 4 bases for V and 5 bases for J; bases not matched to a gene: 4. CDR3 in DNA: TGTGCCAGCAGTTGGGAGCGGGGGGGCGAGACCCAGTACTTC. Translated, it gives CASSWERGGETQYF.

This chain's CDR3 is CASSRAGTGNYEQYF. The DNA for the CDR3 is TGTGCCAGCAGCCGCGCCGGGACAGGAAACTACGAGCAGTACTTC. V gene TRBV7-8 combines with J gene TRBJ2-7, with 8 bases aligning to TRBD1. This CDR3 comprises 15 residues. Germline V lookup: CDR1 SGHVS, CDR2 FQNEAQ. After removal of 5 bases from V and 3 bases from J, the junction contained 9 bases not matched to a gene.

The chain carries TRBV30 and TRBJ2-7; D remains ambiguous. The CDR3 runs 14 residues. Germline V gene data show CDR1 as GTSNPN and CDR2 as SVGIG (reference sequence). Between the trimmed V and J ends, which lost 1 base and 3 bases, there was a span of 13 bases. The CDR3 sequence is CAWSGAGRDYEQYF. The CDR3 DNA sequence: TGTGCCTGGAGTGGAGCCGGCAGAGACTACGAGCAGTACTTC. The whole variable domain, remainder taken from reference TRBV30 and TRBJ2-7, is SQTIHQWPATLVQPVGSPLSLECTVEGTSNPNLYWYRQAAGRGLQLLFYSVGIGQISSEVPQNLSASRPQDRQFILSSKKLLLSDSGFYLCAWSGAGRDYEQYFGPGTRLTVT.

The chain recombines TRBV27 with TRBJ1-2; unclear D gene. Per germline, CDR1 MNHEY and CDR2 SMNVEV (reference sequence). V was trimmed by 1 base and J by 1 base, leaving 16 bases between them. CDR3 length: 17 residues. CDR3 DNA: TGTGCCAGCAGTTTATTTAGATTTGCGGGGTTTAACTATGGCTACACCTTC. It codes for CASSLFRFAGFNYGYTF.

V and J are TRBV2 and TRBJ1-2, with a weak D call TRBD1 (5 bases). The CDR3 has 16 amino acids. Germline-derived CDR1 and CDR2 are SNHLY and FYNNEI. The V gene lost 6 bases and the J gene lost 8 bases, with 25 bases spanning the gap. This CDR3 is CASRSRAAVLVFGYTF. The CDR3 nucleotides are TGTGCCAGCAGAAGCAGGGCAGCGGTCCTGGTTTTCGGCTACACCTTC.

This clone appeared a single time. The rearrangement links TRBV6-5 to TRBJ2-5, with TRBD2 matching over 7 bases. CDR3 length equals 16 residues. Per the germline V gene, CDR1 is MNHEY and CDR2 is SVGAGI. V was pared by 0 bases and J by 1 base, with 5 bases of the junction left unmatched. The CDR3 spells CASSYSKLAAQETQYF. CDR3 nucleotides: TGTGCCAGCAGTTACTCGAAGCTAGCGGCCCAAGAGACCCAGTACTTC.

The chain is built from TRBV14 and TRBJ2-2; 7 bases align to TRBD1. CDR1 is SGHDN and CDR2 is FVKESK in the germline V gene. J gave up 0 bases and V 4 bases, and 5 bases lay outside the gene matches. The CDR3 is made up of 16 amino acids. The chain's CDR3 is CASSLPTGANTGELFF. The CDR3 DNA is TGTGCCAGCAGCCTGCCCACAGGGGCGAACACCGGGGAGCTGTTTTTT.